Shown below are 12 T cell receptor beta chains from a single sample sequenced in a study of CD8+ T cells in alopecia areata. RNA, once extracted, was reverse transcribed into cDNA for use as the sequencing template. TCRdb's table, derived via immunoSEQ multiplex PCR, lists solely in-frame clones and lacks some. Of around 140,000 clones in the sample, about 47% were seen once. This specimen was CD4+ T cells sorted from blood, taken at week 0. The receptors shown here come from a human donor with alopecia areata.

This clone was detected only a few times. V is TRBV7-2 and J is TRBJ1-2; no definite D call. The CDR3 loop spans 15 amino acids. The V and J ends lost 1 base and 3 bases respectively, with 12 bases between them. Germline lookup yields CDR1 SGHTA and CDR2 FQGNSA. The CDR3 coding sequence is TGTGCCAGCAGCTTAGTCCGAGGCCAGGACTATGGCTACACCTTC. Translation gives CASSLVRGQDYGYTF.

This chain links TRBV28 with TRBJ1-2, with D possibly being TRBD1 (6 bases). CDR1 and CDR2 from the germline V gene are MDHEN and SYDVKM. Trimming stripped 3 bases from V and 4 bases from J, with 9 bases between. This CDR3 is 13 amino acids long. The CDR3 nucleotides read TGTGCCAGCAGTTTTAGAGGGGGCTATGGCTACACCTTC. Residues: CASSFRGGYGYTF.

This CDR3 reads CASSGIYEQYF. The CDR3, as DNA: TGTGCCAGTAGTGGGATCTACGAGCAGTACTTC. This chain joins TRBV19 and TRBJ2-7; the D is unclear. V was pared by 5 bases and J by 3 bases, with 5 bases between. Germline assignment: CDR1 LNHDA and CDR2 SQIVND (reference sequence). The CDR3 runs to 11 residues.

The rearrangement joins TRBV2 to TRBJ1-1, with unresolved D. Germline loops: CDR1 SNHLY, CDR2 FYNNEI. This CDR3 spans 14 amino acids. Trimming took off 0 bases at V and 4 bases at J, with 9 bases between the two ends. CDR3: CASSEALLATEAFF. CDR3 coding DNA: TGTGCCAGCAGTGAAGCGCTCCTTGCCACTGAAGCTTTCTTT.

The chain is built from TRBV14 and TRBJ1-1; D unresolved. Trimming shortened V by 0 bases and J by 7 bases, and 12 bases separated the two germline ends. This CDR3 is 14 amino acids long. Germline V gene data show CDR1 as SGHDN and CDR2 as FVKESK. The CDR3 DNA reads TGTGCCAGCAGCCAAGAGAAGGCCGTAATTGAAGCTTTCTTT. Translation gives CASSQEKAVIEAFF.

Note on this clone: The sample contains more than one DNA sequence encoding this CDR3. This chain links TRBV18 with TRBJ2-3; D gene uncertain. Germline V gene sequence: CDR1 KGHSH, CDR2 LQKENI. The CDR3 runs 11 residues. Trimming removed 3 bases from V and 4 bases from J, with 2 bases in between. The CDR3 loop reads CASSPSDTQYF. The CDR3 DNA sequence: TGTGCCAGCTCACCTTCAGATACGCAGTATTTT.

Only a few counts were recorded for this clone. This chain joins TRBV5-4 and TRBJ2-5; TRBD2 agrees at 7 bases. Germline loops: CDR1 SGHNT, CDR2 YYREEE (reference sequence). This CDR3 is built from 15 residues. The V gene end was trimmed by 0 bases and the J gene end by 2 bases; junction bases not matched to a gene: 4. The CDR3 DNA reads TGTGCCAGCAGCTTGGGGTCAGCGGGACAAGAGACCCAGTACTTC. Protein sequence: CASSLGSAGQETQYF. Combining the CDR3 with reference TRBV5-4 and TRBJ2-5 gives the whole variable domain ETGVTQSPTHLIKTRGQQVTLRCSSQSGHNTVSWYQQALGQGPQFIFQYYREEENGRGNFPPRFSGLQFPNYSSELNVNALELDDSALYLCASSLGSAGQETQYFGPGTRLLVL.

CDR3 coding DNA: TGTGCCAGCAGTCCCCCGACAGGGGCGGAGACCGGGGAGCTGTTTTTT. Protein: CASSPPTGAETGELFF. This chain joins TRBV25-1 and TRBJ2-2, with TRBD1 matching 8 bases. The CDR3 spans 16 residues. V lost 5 bases to trimming and J lost 5 bases; unmatched junction nucleotides: 10. Germline CDR1 and CDR2: MGHDK and SYGVNS.

This clone has only a few counts. The V and J genes are TRBV4-1 and TRBJ2-7, with D perhaps matching TRBD2 (5 bases). V shed 0 bases and J shed 6 bases, with 9 bases lying between them. CDR3 size: 13 residues. Per the germline V gene, CDR1 is MGHRA and CDR2 is YSYEKL. CDR3 residues: CASSQDRGLEQYF. CDR3 nucleotide sequence: TGCGCCAGCAGCCAAGATAGAGGGCTCGAGCAGTACTTC.

This clone has a handful of counts. This chain links TRBV29-1 with TRBJ1-1; 7 bases line up with TRBD1. The germline CDR1 and CDR2 sequences are SQVTM and ANQGSEA. V trimming: 6 bases; J trimming: 7 bases; junction bases outside the gene matches: 8. The CDR3 extends over 12 amino acids. The CDR3 DNA is TGCAGCGTGAATAGACAGGGCGTTGAAGCTTTCTTT. Translating it yields CSVNRQGVEAFF.

This chain joins TRBV25-1 and TRBJ1-1; 8 bases are shared with TRBD1. This CDR3 has 14 residues. Germline CDR1 is MGHDK and CDR2 is SYGVNS. Germline trimming cut 4 bases from V and 4 bases from J; bases unmatched to any gene: 5. CDR3 DNA: TGTGCCAGCAGTGGTGCAGGGGGCCTCACTGAAGCTTTCTTT. The encoded protein is CASSGAGGLTEAFF.

The chain links TRBV9 to TRBJ2-5, with D perhaps being TRBD1 or TRBD2 (5 bases each). The CDR3 length is 15 residues. From germline, CDR1 is SGDLS and CDR2 YYNGEE. The V and J ends lost 1 base and 5 bases respectively, with 15 bases between them. CDR3 bases: TGTGCCAGCAGCGTAAGTCCTGTCGAGGGGGAGACCCAGTACTTC. Encoded protein: CASSVSPVEGETQYF.